Each of the 16 T cell receptor beta chains below was sequenced from the same sample in a study of T cells in localized non-small cell lung cancer. The data were produced by immunoSEQ multiplex PCR, yet TCRdb's version contains in-frame clones alone and is incomplete. This table has 90,000 to 100,000 clones, approximately 90% appearing once. Material: PBMCs, obtained before any cancer treatment. The receptor set was obtained from a woman aged 35 to 70 with stage II squamous cell lung carcinoma.

The rearrangement joins TRBV5-4 to TRBJ2-7; 9 bases map to TRBD2. V shed 0 bases and J 3 bases; nucleotides not matched to a gene: 7. The CDR3 length is 16 residues. CDR1 and CDR2 from the germline V gene are SGHNT and YYREEE (reference sequence). The CDR3 nucleotides read TGTGCCAGCAGCTTGGAGGGGAGCGGGAGGAGCTACGAGCAGTACTTC. The encoded protein is CASSLEGSGRSYEQYF.

The chain uses TRBV27 and TRBJ1-4; 9 nucleotides agree with TRBD1. Trimming took 5 bases from V and 0 from J; bases not matched to a gene: 16. The CDR3 covers 20 residues. Germline V lookup: CDR1 MNHEY, CDR2 SMNVEV (reference sequence). CDR3 DNA sequence: TGTGCCAGCAGTGTGGACAGGGGCCTCGGGGGGCCCCCAACTAATGAAAAACTGTTTTTT. It yields the protein CASSVDRGLGGPPTNEKLFF.

The rearrangement links TRBV19 to TRBJ1-2; D not certain. With 6 bases removed from V and 2 bases from J, the gap between germline ends came to 10 bases. CDR3 length: 13 residues. In germline, CDR1 is LNHDA, CDR2 SQIVND (reference sequence). The CDR3, as DNA: TGTGCCAGTAGCGACCACCTAAACTATGGCTACACCTTC. Protein sequence: CASSDHLNYGYTF.

This chain uses TRBV7-9 with TRBJ2-1; D is unclear. The CDR3 consists of 16 residues. Germline CDR1 is SEHNR and CDR2 is FQNEAQ (reference sequence). The V gene lost 5 bases and the J gene lost 5 bases, with 19 bases spanning the gap. For the CDR3, the DNA is TGTGCCAGCAGCATACCCGGGCACACTTCTAACAATGAGCAGTTCTTC. As protein: CASSIPGHTSNNEQFF.

The chain carries TRBV28 and TRBJ1-1; 8 bases map to TRBD1. J gave up 7 bases and V 6 bases, and 7 bases lay outside the gene matches. Germline loops: CDR1 MDHEN, CDR2 SYDVKM. This CDR3 is 13 amino acids long. The DNA of the CDR3 is TGTGCCAGCAGCATGAGGACAGGGTATGAAGCTTTCTTT. Protein sequence: CASSMRTGYEAFF. Using reference TRBV28 and TRBJ1-1 for the parts outside the CDR3, the full variable domain is DVKVTQSSRYLVKRTGEKVFLECVQDMDHENMFWYRQDPGLGLRLIYFSYDVKMKEKGDIPEGYSVSREKKERFSLILESASTNQTSMYLCASSMRTGYEAFFGQGTRLTVV.

Of note for this clone: Its ends do not fully match the called genes, so a read error is possible. V and J are TRBV7-7 and TRBJ2-2; 15 bases match TRBD2. The CDR3 consists of 18 residues. Germline V gives CDR1 SSHAT, CDR2 FNYEAQ (reference sequence). The DNA of the CDR3 is TGTGCTAGCAGCATAGGACTAGCGGGGGGGCCAGGCACCGGGGAGCTGTTTTTT. Translation gives CASSIGLAGGPGTGELFF.

This sequence joins TRBV6-5 and TRBJ1-1; weak D call: TRBD1 (6 bases). V shed 6 bases and J shed 8 bases, with 16 bases lying between them. The CDR3 extends over 13 amino acids. CDR1 and CDR2 from the germline V gene are MNHEY and SVGAGI. CDR3 amino acids: CASRSLGGAEAFF. The CDR3 nucleotides are TGTGCCAGCAGATCCCTGGGGGGCGCAGAAGCTTTCTTT.

V gene TRBV19 combines with J gene TRBJ1-2; 8 nucleotides agree with TRBD1. Trimming at V came to 3 bases and at J to 3 bases, leaving 12 bases not matched to a gene. CDR1 LNHDA and CDR2 SQIVND come from the germline V gene (reference sequence). The CDR3 is 17 residues long. The DNA of the CDR3 is TGTGCCAGTAGTATCTCTGGACAGGGAAGGATTGACTATGGCTACACCTTC. Translated: CASSISGQGRIDYGYTF.

The chain combines TRBV7-9 with TRBJ1-4; 8 bases are shared with TRBD1. This CDR3 spans 15 amino acids. V lost 5 bases, J lost 8 bases, and 10 bases stayed unmatched. Germline CDR1 and CDR2: SEHNR and FQNEAQ (reference sequence). The chain's CDR3 is CASSTLTGEREKLFF. CDR3 coding DNA: TGTGCCAGCAGCACATTGACAGGGGAAAGGGAAAAACTGTTTTTT.

The chain links TRBV19 to TRBJ1-3; D unclear. Germline assignment: CDR1 LNHDA and CDR2 SQIVND (reference sequence). This CDR3 has 15 residues. V dropped 6 bases and J dropped 0 bases, with 12 bases sitting between them. In DNA, the CDR3 is TGTGCCAGTAGCCCTATGACCCGCTCTGGAAACACCATATATTTT. Translation: CASSPMTRSGNTIYF.

V is TRBV21-1 and J is TRBJ1-1; the listed D gene, TRBD1, was not tested against the DNA. TRBV21-1 is a pseudogene segment. The CDR3 covers 15 residues. The CDR3 DNA reads TGTGCCAGCGTTTCAGGCTTTTCAGGGAACACTGAAGCTTTCTTT. This translates into CASVSGFSGNTEAFF.

The chain combines TRBV5-6 with TRBJ1-2; 7 bases are shared with TRBD1. Trimming cost V 0 bases and J 5 bases; bases outside gene matches: 7. This CDR3 is 15 amino acids long. The germline V gene encodes CDR1 SGHDT and CDR2 YYEEEE. The CDR3 nucleotides are TGTGCCAGCAGCTTGGGGGGACAGAAACCTTATGGCTACACCTTC. Translated, it gives CASSLGGQKPYGYTF.

V and J are TRBV28 and TRBJ1-1; possible D gene TRBD1, 5 bases. Per germline, CDR1 MDHEN and CDR2 SYDVKM. Between the trimmed V and J ends, which lost 5 bases and 4 bases, there was a span of 14 bases. The CDR3 runs 14 residues. DNA of the CDR3: TGTGCCAGCAGTGCCCTTAGGGACCTCACTGAAGCTTTCTTT. Translation: CASSALRDLTEAFF.

The chain employs TRBV6-1 and TRBJ1-4; D is unclear. The germline V and J ends were trimmed by 8 bases and 0 bases, with 13 bases remaining between them. CDR3 length: 15 amino acids. CDR1 MNHNS and CDR2 SASEGT come from the germline V gene. Here the CDR3 reads CASHLPFATNEKLFF. The DNA of the CDR3 is TGTGCCAGCCACCTCCCTTTTGCAACTAATGAAAAACTGTTTTTT.

The chain carries TRBV6-6 and TRBJ1-2, with 9 positions matching TRBD1. The V gene's germline CDR1 is MNHNY and CDR2 SVGAGI (reference sequence). The length of the CDR3 is 13 residues. After removal of 8 bases from V and 5 bases from J, the junction contained 6 bases not matched to a gene. Written as DNA, the CDR3 is TGTGCCAGCCAGGGACAGGGATTGTATGGCTACACCTTC. Its translation is CASQGQGLYGYTF.

This chain connects TRBV5-4 to TRBJ2-5; tentative D call: TRBD1 (8 bases). V was clipped by 2 bases and J by 5 bases, with 19 bases between them. The CDR3 is made up of 16 amino acids. The germline gives CDR1 SGHNT, CDR2 YYREEE (reference sequence). CDR3 loop: CASSLLSGQGGETQYF. The CDR3 DNA is TGTGCCAGCAGCTTACTCTCAGGACAGGGAGGGGAGACCCAGTACTTC.